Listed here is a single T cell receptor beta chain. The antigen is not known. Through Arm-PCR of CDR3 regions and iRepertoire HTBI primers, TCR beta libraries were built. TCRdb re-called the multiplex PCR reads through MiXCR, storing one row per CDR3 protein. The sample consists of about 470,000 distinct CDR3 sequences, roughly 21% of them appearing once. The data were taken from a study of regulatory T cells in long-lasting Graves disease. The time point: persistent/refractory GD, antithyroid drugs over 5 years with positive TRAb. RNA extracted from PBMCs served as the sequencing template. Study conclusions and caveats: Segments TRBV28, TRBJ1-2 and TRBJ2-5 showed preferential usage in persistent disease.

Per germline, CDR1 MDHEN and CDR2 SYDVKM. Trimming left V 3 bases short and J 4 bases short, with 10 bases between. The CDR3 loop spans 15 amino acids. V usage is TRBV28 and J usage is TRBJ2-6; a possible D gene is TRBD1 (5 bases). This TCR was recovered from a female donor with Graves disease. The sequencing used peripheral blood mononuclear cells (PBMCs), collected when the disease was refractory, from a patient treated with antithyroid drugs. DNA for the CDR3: TGTGCCAGCAGTTTCCACAGGTACGGGGCCAACGTCCTGACTTTC. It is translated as CASSFHRYGANVLTF.